A single sample is the source of the 21 T cell receptor beta chains below, sequenced in a study of CD8 T cells in ankylosing spondylitis. TCRdb reprocessed the 5' RACE reads with MiXCR, giving one entry per CDR3 protein. Found here are roughly 150,000 distinct CDR3 sequences, around a third of them singletons; the top ten hold 5.5% to 7.5%. The specimen sequenced was synovial fluid, either unsorted or a sorted T cell fraction (not recorded which). The receptors were sampled from a male donor with ankylosing spondylitis.

The chain uses TRBV7-9 and TRBJ2-6; D is perhaps TRBD1 (5 bases). V lost 2 bases and J 2 bases, leaving 10 bases between the germline ends. The CDR3 sequence is 16 residues long. Germline CDR1 SEHNR, CDR2 FQNEAQ (reference sequence). CDR3 nucleotides: TGTGCCAGCAGCTTATCGCAGGGCACTGGGGCCAACGTCCTGACTTTC. It translates to CASSLSQGTGANVLTF.

The V call is TRBV20-1, the J call TRBJ1-2; D remains unclear. Germline V gene lookup returns CDR1 DFQATT and CDR2 SNEGSKA (reference sequence). The CDR3 consists of 13 residues. V lost 0 bases to trimming and J lost 8 bases, with 13 bases between them. The CDR3 reads CSARDPVRRGYTF. The CDR3 nucleotides are TGCAGTGCTAGAGATCCTGTTAGGAGGGGCTACACCTTC.

In this sample, this clonotype turned up many times. The gene calls are TRBV10-3 and TRBJ2-7, with TRBD1 identical over 8 bases. The CDR3 sequence is 14 residues long. Losses at the gene ends were 7 bases for V and 2 bases for J; bases not matched to a gene: 7. Germline V CDR1 and CDR2: ENHRY, SYGVKD. CDR3 in amino acids: CAIMADRDTYEQYF. CDR3 coding DNA: TGTGCCATCATGGCGGACAGGGATACCTACGAGCAGTACTTC.

This clonotype was seen only a few times. The V call is TRBV7-2, the J call TRBJ1-2, with TRBD1 matching over 7 bases. V gave up 4 bases and J gave up 4 bases; unmatched junction bases: 3. The CDR3 loop spans 13 amino acids. CDR1 SGHTA and CDR2 FQGNSA come from the germline V gene. The CDR3 DNA reads TGTGCCAGCAGCTGGACAGGCGCCTATGGCTACACCTTC. This gives the protein CASSWTGAYGYTF.

The chain recombines TRBV5-1 with TRBJ1-1; no definite D call. Germline V gene sequence: CDR1 SGHRS, CDR2 YFSETQ. V was trimmed by 5 bases and J by 8 bases, leaving 16 bases between them. The CDR3 contains 13 residues. CDR3: CASRNLESEEAFF. The DNA for the CDR3 is TGCGCCAGCAGGAATTTGGAGTCGGAGGAAGCTTTCTTT.

This clonotype was seen repeatedly, ten times or more. This chain joins TRBV12-3 or TRBV12-4 and TRBJ2-5, with a weak D call TRBD1 (5 bases). Trimming left V 5 bases short and J 7 bases short, with 11 bases between. The CDR3 is 12 residues long. CDR3 sequence: CASSLGQGTQYF. The CDR3, as DNA: TGTGCCAGCAGTCTGGGGCAGGGGACCCAGTACTTC.

This rearrangement joins TRBV3-1 to TRBJ2-1; no clear D gene. This CDR3 has 12 residues. Trimming removed 0 bases from V and 8 bases from J, with 5 bases in between. Per the germline V gene, CDR1 is LGHDT and CDR2 is YNNKEL (reference sequence). For the CDR3, the DNA is TGTGCCAGCAGCCAAGATAAACATGAGCAGTTCTTC. This codes for CASSQDKHEQFF.

The chain carries TRBV6-1 and TRBJ1-2; 10 nucleotides match TRBD1. The germline V gene has CDR1 MNHNS and CDR2 SASEGT. This CDR3 region has 15 residues. V lost 6 bases, J lost 5 bases, and 9 bases stayed unmatched. DNA for the CDR3: TGTGCCAGCAGAGGGACAGGGGTGCAGGTTTATGGCTACACCTTC. The encoded protein is CASRGTGVQVYGYTF.

The CDR3 DNA follows: TGTGCCAGCAGCCCGGGGGGCGGGAGAAATGAGCAGTTCTTC. Its translation is CASSPGGGRNEQFF. The rearrangement links TRBV7-9 to TRBJ2-1, with D possibly matching TRBD2 (7 bases). CDR1 and CDR2 from the germline V gene are SEHNR and FQNEAQ (reference sequence). V was trimmed by 5 bases and J by 7 bases, leaving 15 bases between them. The CDR3 consists of 14 residues.

V and J are TRBV10-3 and TRBJ1-2; no definite D call. Germline CDR1 and CDR2: ENHRY and SYGVKD. The length of the CDR3 is 13 residues. Trimming took off 0 bases at V and 5 bases at J, with 7 bases between the two ends. The CDR3 coding sequence is TGTGCCATCAGTGAGTCGTCCAGTTATGGCTACACCTTC. Residues: CAISESSSYGYTF.

Here the CDR3 DNA reads TGTGCCAGCCCCTTAAGAGGGGATAGCCAAGAGACCCAGTACTTC. Protein sequence: CASPLRGDSQETQYF. This sequence joins TRBV7-9 and TRBJ2-5; D is perhaps TRBD1 or TRBD2 (5 bases each). The CDR3 sequence is 15 residues long. V was pared by 8 bases and J by 1 base, with 17 bases between. Germline lookup yields CDR1 SEHNR and CDR2 FQNEAQ (reference sequence).

This clonotype is deemed medium-sized. The chain combines TRBV7-6 with TRBJ2-3, with TRBD2 identical over 10 bases. The CDR3 runs 14 residues. Germline loops: CDR1 SGHVS, CDR2 FNYEAQ. Trimming cost V 6 bases and J 4 bases; bases outside gene matches: 4. CDR3 nucleotide sequence: TGTGCCAGCAGTCGCGGGACTAGCGCAGATACGCAGTATTTT. Residues: CASSRGTSADTQYF.

This clonotype was observed a few times. V gene TRBV12-3 or TRBV12-4 combines with J gene TRBJ2-7; 12 bases line up with TRBD2. The CDR3 extends over 14 amino acids. After removal of 3 bases from V and 4 bases from J, the junction contained 1 base not matched to a gene. In DNA, the CDR3 is TGTGCCAGCAGTTTGACTAGCGGGAGTTACGAGCAGTACTTC. It encodes CASSLTSGSYEQYF.

This sequence joins TRBV29-1 and TRBJ2-1; D is uncertain. The CDR3 contains 13 residues. V was pared by 7 bases and J by 6 bases, with 16 bases between. CDR1 and CDR2 from the germline V gene are SQVTM and ANQGSEA. The CDR3 coding sequence is TGCAGCGCCCCCGCACCGGTGCGCAATGAGCAGTTCTTC. Residues: CSAPAPVRNEQFF.

This clonotype was seen a few times. The rearrangement joins TRBV10-3 to TRBJ2-3; TRBD2 aligns across 10 bases. V was pared by 2 bases and J by 2 bases, with 1 base of the junction left unmatched. The germline gives CDR1 ENHRY, CDR2 SYGVKD. The CDR3 sequence is 15 residues long. This chain's CDR3 is CAISETSGVTDTQYF. DNA for the CDR3: TGTGCCATCAGTGAGACTAGCGGGGTCACAGATACGCAGTATTTT.

This clonotype was detected ten times or more. V is TRBV2 and J is TRBJ2-3; 8 bases fit TRBD2. The CDR3 spans 15 residues. Germline CDR1 reads SNHLY; CDR2 reads FYNNEI. V lost 6 bases and J lost 1; bases outside the gene matches: 6. The CDR3, as DNA: TGTGCCAGCAGCCGGGAGACTAGCGGCACAGATACGCAGTATTTT. It yields the protein CASSRETSGTDTQYF. Supplemented by reference TRBV2 and TRBJ2-3, the full variable domain reads EPEVTQTPSHQVTQMGQEVILRCVPISNHLYFYWYRQILGQKVEFLVSFYNNEISEKSEIFDDQFSVERPDGSNFTLKIRSTKLEDSAMYFCASSRETSGTDTQYFGPGTRLTVL.

As DNA, the CDR3 is TGTGCCACCAGCAGAGCCGGGACCGCCTTATATCAGCCCCAGCATTTT. Its translation: CATSRAGTALYQPQHF. The rearrangement uses TRBV15 and TRBJ1-5; D is possibly TRBD1 (5 bases). Germline lookup yields CDR1 LNHNV and CDR2 YYDKDF (reference sequence). The CDR3 covers 16 residues. V lost 1 base, J lost 5 bases, and 15 bases lay in between.

The rearrangement joins TRBV20-1 to TRBJ2-5; 7 bases are a match to TRBD2. V lost 5 bases to trimming and J lost 5 bases; unmatched junction nucleotides: 17. The germline gives CDR1 DFQATT, CDR2 SNEGSKA (reference sequence). This CDR3 has 16 amino acids. The CDR3 DNA reads TGCAGTGCTCCGGGGCAGTTCACCCCCGGGGGGGAGACCCAGTACTTC. The encoded protein is CSAPGQFTPGGETQYF.

The V call is TRBV20-1, the J call TRBJ2-3; 9 nucleotides agree with TRBD2. This CDR3 comprises 15 residues. Germline assignment: CDR1 DFQATT and CDR2 SNEGSKA (reference sequence). V lost 5 bases to trimming and J lost 2 bases; unmatched junction nucleotides: 8. CDR3 protein: CSAPRVAGDTDTQYF. As DNA, the CDR3 is TGCAGTGCTCCTCGCGTAGCGGGAGACACAGATACGCAGTATTTT.

The V call is TRBV11-1, the J call TRBJ2-7, with 7 bases lining up with TRBD2. CDR3 size: 18 residues. The J segment lost 0 bases and the V segment lost 5 bases, leaving 16 bases of the junction unmatched. CDR1 SGHAT and CDR2 FQDESV come from the germline V gene (reference sequence). CDR3 DNA sequence: TGTGCCAGCAGCCCCCAGGGATCTCTAGCGGCTAGCTCCTACGAGCAGTACTTC. This translates into CASSPQGSLAASSYEQYF. The whole variable domain, remainder taken from reference TRBV11-1 and TRBJ2-7, is EAEVAQSPRYKITEKSQAVAFWCDPISGHATLYWYRQILGQGPELLVQFQDESVVDDSQLPKDRFSAERLKGVDSTLKIQPAELGDSAMYLCASSPQGSLAASSYEQYFGPGTRLTVT.

This clonotype was recorded many times. V is TRBV7-9 and J is TRBJ2-1; 7 nucleotides align to TRBD2. Germline CDR1 and CDR2: SEHNR and FQNEAQ (reference sequence). Germline trimming cut 2 bases from V and 2 bases from J; bases unmatched to any gene: 3. This CDR3 region has 15 residues. CDR3 nucleotide sequence: TGTGCCAGCAGCTTAACCGGGGGGACCTACAATGAGCAGTTCTTC. This gives the protein CASSLTGGTYNEQFF.